This T cell receptor (beta chain) emerged from a study of long-term antiretroviral therapy in people with HIV. Study background: The 2015 immediate-ART recommendation came about a decade after the earliest samples.

The V gene's germline CDR1 is WSHSY and CDR2 SAAADI. V gave up 4 bases and J gave up 0 bases; unmatched junction bases: 4. The CDR3 length is 17 residues. Survey-level resolution applied to immunoSEQ assay v3.0. The repertoire was sequenced with immunoSEQ multiplex PCR; TCRdb's copy has only in-frame clones and lacks some. Counted here are under 30,000 clones, roughly 82% occurring once; the ten biggest clones make up around 11%. The clonotype originates from a man between 18 and 35 years old with HIV. Sequences were derived from unsorted PBMCs, sampled 0.8 years before starting antiretroviral therapy. The V gene is TRBV10-2, the J gene TRBJ1-6; 9 positions agree with TRBD1. The CDR3 spells CASSGTGDFSYNSPLHF. The CDR3 bases are TGCGCCAGCAGTGGGACAGGGGATTTCTCCTATAATTCACCCCTCCACTTT.